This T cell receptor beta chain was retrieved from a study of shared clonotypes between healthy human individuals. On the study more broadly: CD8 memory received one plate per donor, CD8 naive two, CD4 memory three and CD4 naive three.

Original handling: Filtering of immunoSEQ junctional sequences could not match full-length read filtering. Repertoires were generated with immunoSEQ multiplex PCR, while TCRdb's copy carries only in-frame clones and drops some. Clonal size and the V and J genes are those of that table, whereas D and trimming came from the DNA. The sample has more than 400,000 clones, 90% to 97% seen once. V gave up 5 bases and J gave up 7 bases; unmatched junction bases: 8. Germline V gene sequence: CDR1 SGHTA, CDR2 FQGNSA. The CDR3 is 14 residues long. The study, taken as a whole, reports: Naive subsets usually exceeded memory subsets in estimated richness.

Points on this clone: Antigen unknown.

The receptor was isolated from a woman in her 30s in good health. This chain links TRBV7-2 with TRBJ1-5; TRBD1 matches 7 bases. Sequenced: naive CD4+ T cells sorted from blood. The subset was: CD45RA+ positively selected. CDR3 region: CASSEATGAQPQHF. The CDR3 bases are TGTGCCAGCAGCGAAGCTACAGGGGCCCAGCCCCAGCATTTT.